A selection of T cell receptor beta chains follows, all from one sample in a study of early T cells in non-severe SARS-CoV-2 infection. From the 5' RACE reads, TCRdb called clonotypes with MiXCR, one entry per CDR3 protein. The data contain 70,000 to 85,000 distinct CDR3 sequences, 13% of them singletons. The specimen was whole blood. The receptors were sampled from an adult who was a healthcare worker with PCR-confirmed SARS-CoV-2 infection or an uninfected control (not recorded which). Both conserved end residues are part of each CDR3. Fields, in order: D gene, J gene, clone size, V gene, CDR3 protein, CDR3 DNA. The D gene is left open where the match is weak. Rows give clone size only sometimes, using once, few, many, or a class for an expanded clone.

NA	TRBJ1-1	NA	TRBV14	CASSQGGLEAFF	TGTGCCAGCAGCCAAGGGGGACTTGAAGCTTTCTTT
NA	TRBJ2-7	few	TRBV4-1	CASSQDPNRAVDEQYF	TGCGCCAGCAGCCAAGATCCGAACAGGGCCGTCGACGAGCAGTACTTC
TRBD1	TRBJ1-1	few	TRBV5-4	CASSWGTGDTEAFF	TGTGCCAGCAGCTGGGGGACAGGCGACACTGAAGCTTTCTTT
TRBD2	TRBJ2-5	many	TRBV5-1	CASSGRTSGRGGETQYF	TGCGCCAGCAGCGGAAGGACTAGCGGGAGAGGGGGAGAGACCCAGTACTTC
NA	TRBJ1-5	NA	TRBV3-1	CASSPAKGANQPQHF	TGTGCCAGCAGCCCCGCAAAGGGTGCGAATCAGCCCCAGCATTTT
TRBD2	TRBJ2-7	few	TRBV28	CASSLAPSGAYEQYF	TGTGCCAGCAGTTTAGCGCCTAGCGGCGCCTACGAGCAGTACTTC
TRBD2	TRBJ2-7	few	TRBV20-1	CSAPSGDFSYEQYF	TGCAGTGCTCCGAGCGGGGATTTTTCCTACGAGCAGTACTTC
TRBD1	TRBJ1-5	NA	TRBV12-3/TRBV12-4	CASSPRTGDSNQPQHF	TGTGCCAGCAGCCCTAGGACAGGTGATAGCAATCAGCCCCAGCATTTT
TRBD1	TRBJ1-5	few	TRBV7-9	CASSFSGGTGQPQHF	TGTGCCAGCAGCTTCTCAGGGGGCACAGGTCAGCCCCAGCATTTT
NA	TRBJ1-1	NA	TRBV5-1	CASSTWTENTEVFF	TGCGCCAGCAGCACATGGACAGAGAACACTGAAGTTTTCTTT
NA	TRBJ2-3	few	TRBV6-1	CATIYQSTDTQYF	TGTGCCACCATTTACCAGAGCACAGATACGCAGTATTTT
NA	TRBJ1-4	NA	TRBV15	CATSRDMPGRINEKLFF	TGTGCCACCAGCAGAGATATGCCAGGGCGAATTAATGAAAAACTGTTTTTT
TRBD1	TRBJ2-2	many	TRBV25-1	CATLYSSGTGITGELFF	TGTGCCACCCTCTACTCCTCCGGGACAGGGATCACCGGGGAGCTGTTTTTT
TRBD2	TRBJ2-1	few	TRBV11-2	CASSLVSASGNEQFF	TGTGCCAGCAGCTTAGTATCGGCTAGCGGAAATGAGCAGTTCTTC
NA	TRBJ1-6	many	TRBV9	CASSVVPWTDMGSPLHF	TGTGCCAGCAGCGTAGTTCCATGGACGGACATGGGTTCACCCCTCCACTTT
TRBD1	TRBJ2-7	few	TRBV29-1	CSVSGGASYEQYF	TGCAGCGTTTCAGGGGGCGCGTCCTACGAGCAGTACTTC
NA	TRBJ2-3	few	TRBV6-5	CASRHGSVVSDTQYF	TGTGCCAGCCGTCACGGGTCGGTGGTGAGCGATACGCAGTATTTT
NA	TRBJ1-4	NA	TRBV29-1	CSVRQGSSNEKLFF	TGCAGCGTTCGGCAGGGTTCCTCTAATGAAAAACTGTTTTTT
NA	TRBJ1-1	NA	TRBV20-1	CSASPGLKSAFF	TGCAGTGCAAGCCCCGGGCTCAAGTCAGCTTTCTTT
NA	TRBJ1-1	few	TRBV29-1	CSVAHTEAFF	TGCAGCGTTGCCCACACTGAAGCTTTCTTT
NA	TRBJ1-1	few	TRBV30	CAWSRAWGKGNTEAFF	TGTGCCTGGTCTCGGGCCTGGGGGAAGGGGAACACTGAAGCTTTCTTT
NA	TRBJ1-5	many	TRBV19	CASKARVTESNQPQHF	TGTGCCAGTAAAGCCCGCGTAACGGAGAGCAATCAGCCCCAGCATTTT
TRBD2	TRBJ2-7	NA	TRBV29-1	CSARGAGIEQYF	TGCAGCGCCCGTGGAGCGGGAATCGAGCAGTACTTC
TRBD1	TRBJ2-1	few	TRBV29-1	CSVDRGHNEQFF	TGCAGCGTAGACAGGGGGCACAATGAGCAGTTCTTC
NA	TRBJ2-1	NA	TRBV30	CAWNSGVYNEQFF	TGTGCCTGGAATTCGGGGGTCTACAATGAGCAGTTCTTC
TRBD1	TRBJ2-5	few	TRBV6-6	CASSNPSKQGPQETQYF	TGTGCCAGCAGCAATCCCTCTAAACAGGGGCCCCAAGAGACCCAGTACTTC
NA	TRBJ2-3	few	TRBV7-3	CASSLYPADTQYF	TGTGCCAGCAGCTTGTACCCGGCCGATACGCAGTATTTT